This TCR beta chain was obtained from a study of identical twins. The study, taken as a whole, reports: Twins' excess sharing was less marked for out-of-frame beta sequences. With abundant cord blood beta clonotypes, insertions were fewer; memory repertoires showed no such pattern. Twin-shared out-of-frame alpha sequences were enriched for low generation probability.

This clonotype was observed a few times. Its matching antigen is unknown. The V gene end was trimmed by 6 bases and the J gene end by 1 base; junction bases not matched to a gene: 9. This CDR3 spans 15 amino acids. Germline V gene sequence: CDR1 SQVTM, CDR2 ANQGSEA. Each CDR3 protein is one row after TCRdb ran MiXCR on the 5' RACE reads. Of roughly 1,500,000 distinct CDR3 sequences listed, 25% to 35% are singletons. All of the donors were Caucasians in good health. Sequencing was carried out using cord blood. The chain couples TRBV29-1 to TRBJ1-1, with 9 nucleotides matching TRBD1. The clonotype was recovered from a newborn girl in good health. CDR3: CSVVPGQGRNTEAFF. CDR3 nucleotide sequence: TGCAGCGTCGTCCCGGGACAGGGTCGGAACACTGAAGCTTTCTTT.